This T cell receptor beta chain was retrieved from a study of cytomegalovirus exposure and HLA in healthy donors. Overall study findings and caveats: Beyond CMV serostatus, there was no information to go on about immune exposure. Some V segments, including TRBV6-2 and TRBV6-3, were excluded as indistinguishable.

As concerns this clone: Its antigen is not identified.

The PCR used 60 Vbeta and 13 Jbeta primers. Data came from immunoSEQ multiplex PCR; TCRdb stores just in-frame clones and leaves some out. The data show some 140,000 clones, with around 83% seen just once and about 7.5% held by the top ten. Germline V gives CDR1 SNHLY, CDR2 FYNNEI. The V end was cut by 2 bases, the J end by 4 bases, with 8 bases between. This CDR3 is built from 14 residues. The chain joins TRBV2 to TRBJ1-4; the D is unclear. This clonotype originated in a woman between 45 and 60 years old in good health and CMV-seropositive. The sample taken for sequencing was PBMCs. CDR3 residues: CASSERRNNEKLFF. The DNA of the CDR3 is TGTGCCAGCAGTGAAAGGCGGAATAATGAAAAACTGTTTTTT. The full variable domain, completed using reference TRBV2 and TRBJ1-4, is EPEVTQTPSHQVTQMGQEVILRCVPISNHLYFYWYRQILGQKVEFLVSFYNNEISEKSEIFDDQFSVERPDGSNFTLKIRSTKLEDSAMYFCASSERRNNEKLFFGSGTQLSVL.